The text below deals with one T cell receptor (beta chain). This sample is drawn from a study of blood T cell repertoires in COVID-19. In the original workflow: Reference gene primers were amplified, and this amplification served to estimate nucleated cell counts. Assay: immunoSEQ multiplex PCR; the TCRdb copy retains only in-frame clones and omits some. The D gene and trimming were derived from the DNA, and the V and J assignments and clone size from that table. The sample has around 140,000 clones, about 90% seen once. The CDR3 is 12 residues long. Germline assignment: CDR1 MDHEN and CDR2 SYDVKM. Trimming took off 6 bases at V and 6 bases at J, with 11 bases between the two ends. Assignments of participants to cohorts depended upon their own reported clinical history.

Sequenced sample: PBMCs or T cells enriched from blood (not recorded which). This TCR came from a woman aged 40-49 years who had been exposed to COVID-19. The rearrangement links TRBV28 to TRBJ1-2; no clear D. For the CDR3, the DNA is TGTGCCAGCAGATCCATACTGGATGGCTACACCTTC. It translates to CASRSILDGYTF.